This entry lists 32 T cell receptor beta chains sequenced from one sample in a study of cytomegalovirus exposure and HLA in healthy donors. Use of 60 Vbeta and 13 Jbeta primers characterized the PCR. Only in-frame clones appear in the TCRdb table, and some are missing; sequencing was by immunoSEQ multiplex PCR. The sample lists some 270,000 clones; 75% to 90% were seen once. The sample comprised PBMCs. Receptors were obtained from a girl aged 2-10 years in good health and CMV-seronegative.

DNA of the CDR3: TGCGCCAGCAGCCAAGCTTATGACAGCGGCACAGATACGCAGTATTTT. It specifies CASSQAYDSGTDTQYF. This chain connects TRBV4-1 to TRBJ2-3; TRBD1 is a possible D gene (5 bases). V shed 1 base and J shed 1 base, with 12 bases lying between them. The CDR3 covers 16 residues. CDR1 is MGHRA, CDR2 YSYEKL, per germline.

The V gene is TRBV19, the J gene TRBJ1-1; possibly TRBD1 for D (6 bases). From germline, CDR1 is LNHDA and CDR2 SQIVND (reference sequence). The CDR3 length is 17 residues. V was cut by 5 bases and J by 0 bases, with 19 bases left in between. CDR3 coding DNA: TGTGCCAGTAGTTGGGGACAAAACCTAATCATGAACACTGAAGCTTTCTTT. Its protein product is CASSWGQNLIMNTEAFF.

V usage is TRBV2 and J usage is TRBJ1-2; D is undetermined. This CDR3 is built from 13 residues. The germline V and J ends were trimmed by 5 bases and 3 bases, with 10 bases remaining between them. The V gene's germline CDR1 is SNHLY and CDR2 FYNNEI. The CDR3 sequence: CASSSQIYYGYTF. Here the CDR3 DNA reads TGTGCCAGCAGTTCACAGATATACTATGGCTACACCTTC.

V usage is TRBV30 and J usage is TRBJ2-2; D unclear. The CDR3 extends over 13 amino acids. V gave up 2 bases and J gave up 2 bases, with 6 bases separating them. Germline V gives CDR1 GTSNPN, CDR2 SVGIG (reference sequence). CDR3 in DNA: TGTGCCTGGAGTCGTATTAACACCGGGGAGCTGTTTTTT. As protein: CAWSRINTGELFF.

This clone was counted a few times. CDR3 protein: CASSRAGRNYEQYF. The CDR3 DNA reads TGTGCCAGCAGCCGAGCGGGAAGAAACTACGAGCAGTACTTC. The J gene is TRBJ2-7, the V gene TRBV7-9; 7 nucleotides align to TRBD2. V lost 5 bases, J lost 3 bases, and 7 bases stayed unmatched. This CDR3 contains 14 residues. Germline V gene lookup returns CDR1 SEHNR and CDR2 FQNEAQ (reference sequence).

This chain connects TRBV10-3 to TRBJ1-5; possibly TRBD1 for D (5 bases). CDR3 length: 15 residues. Looked up from germline, CDR1 is ENHRY and CDR2 is SYGVKD. V dropped 0 bases and J dropped 3 bases, with 9 bases sitting between them. The CDR3 protein is CAISESQVLNQPQHF. The CDR3 DNA is TGTGCCATCAGTGAGTCACAGGTACTCAATCAGCCCCAGCATTTT.

V and J are TRBV11-2 and TRBJ2-7; D call uncertain. The CDR3 has 13 residues. Trimming took off 5 bases at V and 3 bases at J, with 11 bases between the two ends. Germline values: CDR1 SGHAT, CDR2 FQNNGV. The CDR3 spells CASSPGLLYEQYF. In DNA form, the CDR3 reads TGTGCCAGCAGCCCAGGCCTACTCTACGAGCAGTACTTC.

This clone was picked up one time. The chain carries TRBV6-5 and TRBJ1-2; possibly TRBD1 for D (5 bases). This CDR3 comprises 15 residues. Germline V gene data show CDR1 as MNHEY and CDR2 as SVGAGI. Trimming took 6 bases from V and 2 from J, leaving 16 bases between them. The CDR3 region has the DNA TGTGCCAGCAGCCTACTCCGGACACTCAACTATGGCTACACCTTC. This encodes CASSLLRTLNYGYTF.

The J gene is TRBJ1-2, the V gene TRBV5-4; D may be TRBD1 (5 bases). Germline CDR1 is SGHNT and CDR2 is YYREEE (reference sequence). V lost 4 bases, J lost 5 bases, and 9 bases lay in between. This CDR3 comprises 12 residues. CDR3 DNA sequence: TGTGCCAGCAGCCCCACAGGTTATGGCTACACCTTC. It specifies CASSPTGYGYTF. Complete variable domain (other parts from reference TRBV5-4 and TRBJ1-2): ETGVTQSPTHLIKTRGQQVTLRCSSQSGHNTVSWYQQALGQGPQFIFQYYREEENGRGNFPPRFSGLQFPNYSSELNVNALELDDSALYLCASSPTGYGYTFGSGTRLTVV.

This clone has a handful of counts. The chain is built from TRBV5-4 and TRBJ2-2, with 7 bases that match TRBD1. The J segment lost 6 bases and the V segment lost 7 bases, leaving 6 bases of the junction unmatched. This CDR3 comprises 13 residues. Germline V CDR1 and CDR2: SGHNT, YYREEE (reference sequence). In DNA, the CDR3 is TGTGCCAGCGGGGACAGAATCCCCGGGGAGCTGTTTTTT. Encoded protein: CASGDRIPGELFF.

V usage is TRBV5-1 and J usage is TRBJ1-1, with 8 bases fitting TRBD1. The CDR3 runs to 15 residues. Losses at the gene ends were 4 bases for V and 1 base for J; bases not matched to a gene: 6. The V gene's germline CDR1 is SGHRS and CDR2 YFSETQ. In DNA, the CDR3 is TGCGCCAGCAGCAACAGGGGGGTTGGGAACACTGAAGCTTTCTTT. It is translated as CASSNRGVGNTEAFF.

This clone was seen just once. The genes are TRBV7-3 and TRBJ2-1; 7 bases are a match to TRBD2. CDR1 is SGHTA, CDR2 FQGTGA, per germline. With V trimmed by 5 bases and J by 8 bases, 9 bases remained unmatched. This CDR3 is built from 14 residues. This CDR3 is CASSEQAGRDEQFF. The DNA for the CDR3 is TGTGCCAGCAGCGAGCAAGCGGGGCGAGATGAGCAGTTCTTC.

This clone was counted only a few times. V gene TRBV6-5 combines with J gene TRBJ1-2, with D hard to call. Germline CDR1 MNHEY, CDR2 SVGAGI. V was trimmed by 0 bases and J by 4 bases, leaving 9 bases between them. This CDR3 spans 14 amino acids. CDR3 sequence: CASSYSRSTYGYTF. The DNA for the CDR3 is TGTGCCAGCAGTTACTCCAGGTCAACCTATGGCTACACCTTC.

This clone was seen more than once but under ten times. CDR3 sequence: CAISEGQGLDTEAFF. In DNA, the CDR3 is TGTGCCATCAGTGAGGGACAGGGGTTGGACACTGAAGCTTTCTTT. The chain combines TRBV10-3 with TRBJ1-1; 9 bases are a match to TRBD1. V lost 2 bases, J lost 3 bases, and 4 bases stayed unmatched. Per the germline V gene, CDR1 is ENHRY and CDR2 is SYGVKD. The CDR3 covers 15 residues.

This rearrangement joins TRBV6-6 to TRBJ2-3; D is unclear. Germline loops: CDR1 MNHNY, CDR2 SVGAGI (reference sequence). The V end was cut by 5 bases, the J end by 3 bases, with 12 bases between. This CDR3 is built from 14 residues. This CDR3 reads CASSPSRVTDTQYF. DNA of the CDR3: TGTGCCAGCAGTCCGAGTCGGGTAACAGATACGCAGTATTTT.

The chain recombines TRBV5-1 with TRBJ2-5; 8 nucleotides line up with TRBD2. The DNA end lines up better with TRBJ2-7; the J call may be wrong. The CDR3 sequence is 14 residues long. Germline CDR1 and CDR2: SGHRS and YFSETQ. This CDR3 is CASSRGGGYYEQYF. In DNA, the CDR3 is TGCGCCAGCAGCCGGGGGGGCGGGTACTACGAGCAGTACTTC.

This clone was detected once. This sequence joins TRBV2 and TRBJ2-3; weak D call: TRBD2 (5 bases). V was clipped by 0 bases and J by 13 bases, with 20 bases between them. This CDR3 has 15 residues. Germline CDR1 SNHLY, CDR2 FYNNEI. The CDR3 DNA is TGTGCCAGCAGTGAAGCCGGGTGGACTCACCAACCTGAGTATTTT. Its protein product is CASSEAGWTHQPEYF.

The chain uses TRBV30 and TRBJ2-4; D not resolved. V lost 8 bases and J lost 1, with 12 bases in between. This CDR3 is 13 amino acids long. Per the germline V gene, CDR1 is GTSNPN and CDR2 is SVGIG (reference sequence). The CDR3, as DNA: TGTGCCGGTCTGGGCTACGCCAAAAACATTCAGTACTTC. Translating gives CAGLGYAKNIQYF. The whole variable domain, remainder taken from reference TRBV30 and TRBJ2-4, is SQTIHQWPATLVQPVGSPLSLECTVEGTSNPNLYWYRQAAGRGLQLLFYSVGIGQISSEVPQNLSASRPQDRQFILSSKKLLLSDSGFYLCAGLGYAKNIQYFGAGTRLSVL.

The chain couples TRBV5-4 to TRBJ2-1; 9 nucleotides line up with TRBD2. Looked up from germline, CDR1 is SGHNT and CDR2 is YYREEE (reference sequence). This CDR3 contains 16 residues. Trimming removed 4 bases from V and 6 bases from J; junction bases left unmatched: 11. The CDR3 nucleotides are TGTGCCAGCAGCCCCCTAGGGGATAGCGGGGGCAATGAGCAGTTCTTC. It codes for CASSPLGDSGGNEQFF.

The chain couples TRBV21-1 to TRBJ1-2; the table's D call of TRBD1 was not tested on the DNA. TRBV21-1 is classified as a pseudogene. The CDR3 runs to 18 residues. For the CDR3, the DNA is TGTGCCAGCAGCAAAGAGAGGACAGGGGATTCAATGGACTATGGCTACACCTTC. It specifies CASSKERTGDSMDYGYTF.

The chain couples TRBV7-9 to TRBJ2-2, with 8 bases identical to TRBD1. Germline V lookup: CDR1 SEHNR, CDR2 FQNEAQ (reference sequence). With V trimmed by 5 bases and J by 7 bases, 6 bases remained unmatched. The CDR3 is 14 amino acids. In nucleotides, the CDR3 is TGTGCCAGCAGCCCGGACAGGGCCGACGGGGAGCTGTTTTTT. Protein product: CASSPDRADGELFF.

This chain links TRBV7-9 with TRBJ2-3, with 8 bases that match TRBD1. With V trimmed by 3 bases and J by 5 bases, 7 bases remained unmatched. Germline V gives CDR1 SEHNR, CDR2 FQNEAQ (reference sequence). The CDR3 sequence is 15 residues long. CDR3 nucleotides: TGTGCCAGCAGCTTCGGGACAGGTCGGGGAGATACGCAGTATTTT. Translating gives CASSFGTGRGDTQYF.

The chain uses TRBV28 and TRBJ1-4; 7 bases are shared with TRBD1. The CDR3 runs 17 residues. CDR1 MDHEN and CDR2 SYDVKM come from the germline V gene. Trimming removed 4 bases from V and 2 bases from J; junction bases left unmatched: 10. The CDR3 spells CASSYKQGLVTNEKLFF. Here the CDR3 DNA reads TGTGCCAGCAGTTACAAACAGGGGCTCGTTACTAATGAAAAACTGTTTTTT.

The V and J genes are TRBV4-2 and TRBJ2-6; D is perhaps TRBD1 (7 bases). Germline CDR1 reads LGHNA; CDR2 reads YNFKEQ. The CDR3 extends over 20 amino acids. Trimming pared 1 base from V and 1 base from J, leaving 20 bases between. CDR3 DNA: TGTGCCAGCAGCCAAGCGAGAAACAGGGGACTGGGTTCTGGGGCCAACGTCCTGACTTTC. Residues: CASSQARNRGLGSGANVLTF.

The chain uses TRBV11-2 and TRBJ2-3; 13 nucleotides align to TRBD2. CDR3 length: 19 residues. Germline V gene sequence: CDR1 SGHAT, CDR2 FQNNGV. The V and J ends lost 5 bases and 5 bases, in that order; junction bases with no gene match: 16. The CDR3: CASSARGLAGAHLRDTQYF. For the CDR3, the DNA is TGTGCCAGCAGCGCAAGAGGACTAGCGGGGGCCCACCTCAGAGATACGCAGTATTTT.

This clone occurred once. This chain connects TRBV9 to TRBJ1-1, with a possible D match to TRBD1 (6 bases). Germline CDR1 SGDLS, CDR2 YYNGEE. V lost 4 bases, J lost 0 bases, and 19 bases lay in between. This CDR3 contains 17 residues. Written as DNA, the CDR3 is TGTGCCAGCAGCATACACCCAGGGGAAGGGTTGAACACTGAAGCTTTCTTT. This translates into CASSIHPGEGLNTEAFF.

This chain joins TRBV25-1 and TRBJ2-5, with 7 positions matching TRBD1. Germline CDR1 reads MGHDK; CDR2 reads SYGVNS. The CDR3 totals 14 residues. Trimming removed 4 bases from V and 4 bases from J; junction bases left unmatched: 6. As DNA, the CDR3 is TGTGCCAGCAGTGTAGACAGGGTACCAGAGACCCAGTACTTC. This encodes CASSVDRVPETQYF.

The chain combines TRBV28 with TRBJ2-1, with 10 bases lining up with TRBD1. Germline V gene lookup returns CDR1 MDHEN and CDR2 SYDVKM. The length of the CDR3 is 15 residues. V lost 7 bases to trimming and J lost 3 bases; unmatched junction nucleotides: 6. The CDR3 DNA reads TGTGCCAGCACCTTGGGACAGGGGATCTACAATGAGCAGTTCTTC. Protein: CASTLGQGIYNEQFF.

The chain carries TRBV9 and TRBJ1-6; D uncertain. Germline values: CDR1 SGDLS, CDR2 YYNGEE. The CDR3 is made up of 13 amino acids. Deletions cut 3 bases from V and 9 bases from J, with 10 bases between. CDR3 sequence: CASSAGSSSPLHF. The CDR3, as DNA: TGTGCCAGCAGCGCCGGGTCAAGTTCACCCCTCCACTTT.

The chain has TRBV6-1 and TRBJ1-4; D gene unclear. From germline, CDR1 is MNHNS and CDR2 SASEGT. With 8 bases removed from V and 6 bases from J, the gap between germline ends came to 13 bases. The CDR3 length is 13 residues. The CDR3 reads CASRVQVDEKLFF. CDR3 in DNA: TGTGCCAGCCGGGTTCAAGTGGATGAAAAACTGTTTTTT.

The CDR3 loop is CAWSRGPGAETQYF. The CDR3 DNA is TGTGCCTGGAGTAGGGGGCCGGGAGCTGAGACCCAGTACTTC. The rearrangement links TRBV30 to TRBJ2-5; a weak D match, TRBD1 (7 bases). Germline V gene sequence: CDR1 GTSNPN, CDR2 SVGIG (reference sequence). The CDR3 sequence is 14 residues long. The V and J ends lost 2 bases and 5 bases respectively, with 15 bases between them.

CDR3: CASSYGQGRAFF. The CDR3 DNA reads as TGTGCCAGCAGCTACGGACAGGGCCGAGCTTTCTTT. The chain has TRBV7-9 and TRBJ1-1, with 8 bases identical to TRBD1. With V trimmed by 4 bases and J by 10 bases, 5 bases remained unmatched. Germline CDR1 is SEHNR and CDR2 is FQNEAQ (reference sequence). The CDR3 extends over 12 amino acids.